This T cell receptor (beta chain) was recorded in a study of cytomegalovirus exposure and HLA in healthy donors. Notes on the study in general: Sequencing had likely introduced a cluster of highly shared sequence variants as an artifact.

PCR used 60 Vbeta primers and 13 Jbeta primers. Method: immunoSEQ multiplex PCR; TCRdb's copy keeps in-frame clones and lacks some. This sample has 93,000 or so clones; around 65% occur once, and the top ten carry roughly 3%. This clone was detected a few times. The antigen is not known. The CDR3 sequence is 14 residues long. Germline CDR1 and CDR2: SQVTM and ANQGSEA. Losses at the gene ends were 5 bases for V and 5 bases for J; bases not matched to a gene: 9. This clonotype originated in a woman between 50 and 59 years old in good health and CMV-seronegative. Sequenced input: PBMCs. V is TRBV29-1 and J is TRBJ2-7; 10 nucleotides agree with TRBD1. The CDR3 coding sequence is TGCAGCGTTCGGTTTGGGGGACAGGGGAACGAGCAGTACTTC. This gives the protein CSVRFGGQGNEQYF.